The 20 T cell receptor beta chains below all came from one sample that was sequenced in a study of blood T cell repertoires in COVID-19. Data came from immunoSEQ multiplex PCR; TCRdb stores just in-frame clones and leaves some out. The sample gives approximately 250,000 clones, 70% to 90% of which show up once; around 0.92% is in the top ten. The sequenced sample consisted of PBMCs or T cells enriched from blood (not recorded which). All receptors derive from a woman aged 25-40 years who had recovered from COVID-19.

J is TRBJ1-6 and V is TRBV9, with a tentative D call TRBD1 (5 bases). This CDR3 region has 15 residues. Germline V gene sequence: CDR1 SGDLS, CDR2 YYNGEE. Trimming shortened V by 0 bases and J by 7 bases, and 11 bases separated the two germline ends. DNA for the CDR3: TGTGCCAGCAGCGTAGTGCCGGGGGAGAATTCACCCCTCCACTTT. This encodes CASSVVPGENSPLHF.

V and J are TRBV9 and TRBJ1-6, with D hard to call. Between the trimmed V and J ends, which lost 0 bases and 8 bases, there was a span of 9 bases. CDR1 is SGDLS, CDR2 YYNGEE, per germline. The CDR3 runs 14 residues. Here the CDR3 reads CASSVAGSYSPLHF. CDR3 DNA sequence: TGTGCCAGCAGCGTAGCCGGGTCCTATTCACCCCTCCACTTT.

The rearrangement joins TRBV7-2 to TRBJ2-4; unclear D gene. Trimming took 4 bases from V and 8 from J, leaving 12 bases between them. This CDR3 contains 13 residues. Germline V gene sequence: CDR1 SGHTA, CDR2 FQGNSA. The CDR3 DNA reads TGTGCCAGCAGCTCCGAGGCTGAGGACATTCAGTACTTC. As protein: CASSSEAEDIQYF.

The chain uses TRBV18 and TRBJ2-7; 9 bases agree with TRBD1. The ends lost 6 bases at V and 2 bases at J; junction bases unmatched: 5. Germline V CDR1 and CDR2: KGHSH, LQKENI. The CDR3 consists of 14 residues. The chain's CDR3 is CASSGGQGTYEQYF. The CDR3 coding sequence is TGTGCCAGCTCGGGGGGACAGGGAACCTACGAGCAGTACTTC.

The V gene is TRBV3-1 (or the pseudogene TRBV3-2), the J gene TRBJ1-2, with 9 bases lining up with TRBD1. Germline V CDR1 and CDR2: LGHDT, YNNKEL (reference sequence). The CDR3 loop spans 14 amino acids. Trimming cost V 4 bases and J 4 bases; bases outside gene matches: 4. CDR3 in amino acids: CASSPTGGFYGYTF. CDR3 coding DNA: TGTGCCAGCAGCCCGACAGGGGGTTTCTATGGCTACACCTTC.

This chain links TRBV7-2 with TRBJ2-3, with a tentative D call TRBD2 (6 bases). Trimming stripped 6 bases from V and 4 bases from J, with 17 bases between. From germline, CDR1 is SGHTA and CDR2 FQGNSA. The CDR3 loop spans 15 amino acids. CDR3 coding DNA: TGTGCCAGCAGACCTACCGGGACTTTCCCAGATACGCAGTATTTT. Its protein is CASRPTGTFPDTQYF. The full variable domain, with the rest looked up from reference TRBV7-2 and TRBJ2-3, is GAGVSQSPSNKVTEKGKDVELRCDPISGHTALYWYRQSLGQGLEFLIYFQGNSAPDKSGLPSDRFSAERTGGSVSTLTIQRTQQEDSAVYLCASRPTGTFPDTQYFGPGTRLTVL.

This clone was seen only a few times. The chain carries TRBV5-4 and TRBJ1-2, with 11 bases lining up with TRBD1. With 9 bases clipped from V and 4 bases from J, the junction kept 5 bases outside the gene matches. The CDR3 consists of 13 residues. CDR1 SGHNT and CDR2 YYREEE come from the germline V gene (reference sequence). In nucleotides, the CDR3 is TGTGCCACAGGGACAGGGGGTACCTATGGCTACACCTTC. Translated: CATGTGGTYGYTF.

The chain carries TRBV6-5 and TRBJ1-2; D is uncertain. Per the germline V gene, CDR1 is MNHEY and CDR2 is SVGAGI. V lost 8 bases, J lost 6 bases, and 22 bases lay in between. The CDR3 is 15 amino acids. In nucleotides, the CDR3 is TGTGCCAGCTCACTGACGACAACCTCCAGAGATGGCTACACCTTC. Its protein is CASSLTTTSRDGYTF.

This clone has a single count. The chain couples TRBV19 to TRBJ2-1, with a weak D call TRBD1 (8 bases). The CDR3 length is 14 residues. The V end was cut by 6 bases, the J end by 8 bases, with 17 bases between. In germline, CDR1 is LNHDA, CDR2 SQIVND (reference sequence). CDR3 sequence reads: CASSSGTGRHEQFF. DNA for the CDR3: TGTGCCAGTAGCAGCGGGACAGGACGGCATGAGCAGTTCTTC. Full variable domain (missing parts from reference TRBV19 and TRBJ2-1): DGGITQSPKYLFRKEGQNVTLSCEQNLNHDAMYWYRQDPGQGLRLIYYSQIVNDFQKGDIAEGYSVSREKKESFPLTVTSAQKNPTAFYLCASSSGTGRHEQFFGPGTRLTVL.

This clone has only one observation. The chain carries TRBV5-1 and TRBJ1-6, with a weak D call TRBD1 (5 bases). The CDR3 covers 15 residues. Deletions cut 3 bases from V and 5 bases from J, with 12 bases between. Germline values: CDR1 SGHRS, CDR2 YFSETQ. Written as DNA, the CDR3 is TGCGCCAGCAGCTCCGACGGGGGAGATAATTCACCCCTCCACTTT. This gives the protein CASSSDGGDNSPLHF.

This clone came up once. The gene calls are TRBV2 and TRBJ1-1; 8 nucleotides agree with TRBD1. CDR3 length: 14 residues. The V gene's germline CDR1 is SNHLY and CDR2 FYNNEI. The J segment lost 0 bases and the V segment lost 8 bases, leaving 5 bases of the junction unmatched. The CDR3 loop is CASGDRLMNTEAFF. Here the CDR3 DNA reads TGTGCCAGCGGGGACAGGCTGATGAACACTGAAGCTTTCTTT.

CDR3 sequence reads: CASSLAPHSGEGYEQYF. DNA of the CDR3: TGCGCCAGCAGCTTGGCACCACATAGCGGGGAGGGCTACGAGCAGTACTTC. The chain recombines TRBV5-1 with TRBJ2-7, with TRBD2 matching 8 bases. With 0 bases clipped from V and 3 bases from J, the junction kept 11 bases outside the gene matches. Germline CDR1 and CDR2: SGHRS and YFSETQ. The CDR3 has 17 residues.

The chain combines TRBV9 with TRBJ2-7; the D is unclear. Trimming removed 0 bases at V and 7 bases at J, with 11 bases between. CDR3 length: 13 residues. The germline V gene encodes CDR1 SGDLS and CDR2 YYNGEE. The CDR3 coding sequence is TGTGCCAGCAGCGTAGATCCCGACGGGGAGCAGTACTTC. This gives the protein CASSVDPDGEQYF.

CDR3 protein: CASSSRLALSYNEQFF. Here the CDR3 DNA reads TGTGCCAGCAGCTCCCGACTAGCGCTTTCCTACAATGAGCAGTTCTTC. V is TRBV7-2 and J is TRBJ2-1, with TRBD2 matching 8 bases. This CDR3 comprises 16 residues. V lost 4 bases, J lost 1 base, and 6 bases stayed unmatched. Germline CDR1 reads SGHTA; CDR2 reads FQGNSA.

This chain connects TRBV29-1 to TRBJ1-1, with TRBD1 matching over 10 bases. Germline CDR1 SQVTM, CDR2 ANQGSEA. The V and J ends lost 7 bases and 3 bases, in that order; junction bases with no gene match: 2. CDR3 length: 12 residues. The chain's CDR3 is CSADRGDTEAFF. The CDR3 bases are TGCAGCGCGGACAGGGGGGACACTGAAGCTTTCTTT.

This chain uses TRBV10-3 with TRBJ2-7, with 14 bases identical to TRBD2. The J segment lost 9 bases and the V segment lost 11 bases, leaving 18 bases of the junction unmatched. The CDR3 extends over 16 amino acids. The germline V gene encodes CDR1 ENHRY and CDR2 SYGVKD. The CDR3 region is CALLIGLGLAGGVQYF. The CDR3 DNA is TGTGCCTTACTGATAGGGTTAGGACTAGCGGGAGGTGTGCAGTACTTC.

This chain uses TRBV28 with TRBJ2-1; TRBD1 is a possible D gene (5 bases). Trimming took 9 bases from V and 2 from J, leaving 11 bases between them. The CDR3 contains 13 residues. The germline V gene has CDR1 MDHEN and CDR2 SYDVKM. CDR3 DNA sequence: TGTGCCAGTAACAGGCCTACCTACAATGAGCAGTTCTTC. The encoded protein is CASNRPTYNEQFF.

This sequence joins TRBV3-1 (or the pseudogene TRBV3-2) and TRBJ1-4; TRBD1 is a possible D gene (5 bases). The CDR3 consists of 16 residues. Trimming took off 1 base at V and 6 bases at J, with 15 bases between the two ends. CDR1 is LGHDT, CDR2 YNNKEL, per germline (reference sequence). This CDR3 reads CASSQVREGPYEKLFF. The CDR3 DNA reads TGTGCCAGCAGCCAAGTCAGGGAGGGGCCCTATGAAAAACTGTTTTTT.

This clone was counted between two and nine times. V gene TRBV29-1 combines with J gene TRBJ1-2; D remains unclear. Trimming took off 0 bases at V and 8 bases at J, with 7 bases between the two ends. The V gene's germline CDR1 is SQVTM and CDR2 ANQGSEA. The CDR3 extends over 11 amino acids. The CDR3 here is CSVEEARGYTF. The CDR3 region has the DNA TGCAGCGTTGAAGAGGCGAGGGGCTACACCTTC.

In its sample, this clone was seen once. The CDR3 bases are TGCAGTGCCCCGGACACCGGGGAGCTGTTTTTT. This translates into CSAPDTGELFF. The rearrangement links TRBV20-1 to TRBJ2-2, with D hard to call. This CDR3 is built from 11 residues. The V and J ends lost 6 bases and 3 bases respectively, with 5 bases between them. Germline-derived CDR1 and CDR2 are DFQATT and SNEGSKA (reference sequence).